This entry is about one T cell receptor beta chain. As yet, its antigen is unknown. The table came from immunoSEQ multiplex PCR; TCRdb's copy has only in-frame clones and leaves some out. The sample data list around 140,000 clones. This entry belongs to a study of T cell responses to AZD1222 COVID-19 vaccine. Overall study results and limits: Reports indicate that nearly half of spike-specific TCRs are directed at unmutated variant regions. At study baseline, merely six AZD1222 recipients were seropositive. Spike-wide vaccine-associated CD4 TCRs dominated at 160-218 and 743-854. Among the donors, most were white British and more were female, and clonal diversity was possibly underestimated.

Trimming left V 5 bases short and J 4 bases short, with 5 bases between. CDR1 and CDR2 from the germline V gene are MNHEY and SVGEGT. The CDR3 runs to 11 residues. The V and J genes are TRBV6-2 or TRBV6-3 and TRBJ2-5; D not resolved. The sequenced sample was peripheral blood. This TCR came from an adult in good health. For the CDR3, the DNA is TGTGCCAGCAGTGTCGCAGAGACCCAGTACTTC. This translates into CASSVAETQYF.